This T cell receptor (beta chain) comes out of a study of control samples from healthy donors and cancer patients. Profiling relied on immunoSEQ multiplex PCR, and the TCRdb table lists in-frame clones only, not all of them. The sample contains 75,000 to 100,000 clones, roughly 89% of which appear only once. Trimming left V 3 bases short and J 3 bases short, with 12 bases between. The CDR3 has 15 amino acids. Germline-derived CDR1 and CDR2 are LNHDA and SQIVND (reference sequence). J is TRBJ2-1 and V is TRBV19, with no clear D. This TCR was recovered from a man aged 50 or older in good health. Sequencing used blood. This CDR3 is CASSIRQSIYNEQFF. CDR3 nucleotides: TGTGCCAGTAGTATCCGGCAAAGTATCTACAATGAGCAGTTCTTC.